This TCR beta chain was captured by sequencing in a study of blood T cell repertoires in COVID-19. Enrolled during active infection, Seattle patients were then followed longitudinally. The CDR3 spans 15 residues. With 1 base removed from V and 7 bases from J, the gap between germline ends came to 13 bases. Germline lookup yields CDR1 SNHLY and CDR2 FYNNEI. Repertoires were generated with immunoSEQ multiplex PCR, while TCRdb's copy carries only in-frame clones and drops some. Of fewer than 70,000 clones detected, about three quarters appear once; the ten largest clones hold under 25%. Sequenced material: peripheral blood. The receptor was derived from a man aged 25 to 40 with COVID-19, enrolled during active disease. The chain uses TRBV2 and TRBJ2-2; TRBD2 might be the D (7 bases). The CDR3 DNA is TGTGCCAGCAGTGAAGGTCGAGGGGGGGACGGGGAGCTGTTTTTT. This codes for CASSEGRGGDGELFF. The full variable domain, rest sourced from reference TRBV2 and TRBJ2-2, is EPEVTQTPSHQVTQMGQEVILRCVPISNHLYFYWYRQILGQKVEFLVSFYNNEISEKSEIFDDQFSVERPDGSNFTLKIRSTKLEDSAMYFCASSEGRGGDGELFFGEGSRLTVL.